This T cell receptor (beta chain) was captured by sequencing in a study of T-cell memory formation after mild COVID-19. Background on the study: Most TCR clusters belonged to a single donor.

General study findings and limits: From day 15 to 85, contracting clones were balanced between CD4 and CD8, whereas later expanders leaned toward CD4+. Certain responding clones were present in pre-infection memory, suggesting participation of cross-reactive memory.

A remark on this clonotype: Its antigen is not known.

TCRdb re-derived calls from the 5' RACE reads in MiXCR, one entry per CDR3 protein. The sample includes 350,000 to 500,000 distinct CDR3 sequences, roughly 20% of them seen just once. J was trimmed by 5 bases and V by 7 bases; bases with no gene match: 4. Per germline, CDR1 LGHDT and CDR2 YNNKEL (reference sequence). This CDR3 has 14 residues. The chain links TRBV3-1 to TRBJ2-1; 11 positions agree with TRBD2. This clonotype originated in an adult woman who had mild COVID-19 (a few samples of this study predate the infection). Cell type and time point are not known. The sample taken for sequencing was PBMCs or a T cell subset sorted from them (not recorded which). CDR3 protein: CASKTSGGNNEQFF. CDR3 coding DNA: TGTGCCAGCAAAACTAGCGGGGGAAACAATGAGCAGTTCTTC.